This record looks at one T cell receptor beta chain sequence and its context. Its binding antigen is unknown. No base quality information exists; no much larger clone differs at one position. The data stem from a study of cytomegalovirus exposure and HLA in healthy donors (dated by TCRdb to 2017 to 2019). For the wider study: According to an earlier analysis of a few hundred of the donors, roughly 180 million T cells yielded 117 million unique TCR beta sequences and about 280 Gb of sequence data. Around 320 gigabases of sequencing data and approximately 85 million unique TCR sequences were included in an early release covering over 600 HLA-typed donors. The genetic ancestry cluster associated with self-reported Caucasian donors included roughly 84% of the roughly 360 genotyped donors. The aim of the study was to test whether cataloging public T cell receptors could identify signatures of past pathogen exposure. Using immunosequencing, the study profiled T cell repertoires from fewer than 700 subjects and related those repertoires to cytomegalovirus serostatus. Along with the approximately 670-subject first cohort, a separate validation cohort of roughly 110 different subjects was used. To predict cytomegalovirus infection status, the study brought together high-throughput TCR immunosequencing, statistical association of individual TCRs with disease status, and machine learning. In a later analysis, previously published TCR beta repertoires from fewer than 750 donors were re-analyzed and high-resolution HLA genotyping was added so that TCR occurrence patterns could be studied. The later analysis used no new phenotypic data to find candidate immune exposures, relying instead on TCR beta sequences and their occurrence across donors. In an earlier analysis of a few hundred of the donors, high-throughput TCR beta sequencing was used to judge whether each TCR beta V gene segment behaved as functional or pseudogenic. Alongside the repertoire data, information on donor age, sex, ethnicity and CMV serostatus was compiled. A later genetic analysis took genome-wide SNP genotypes for about three fifths of the roughly 670 donors and used that subset as a discovery cohort. All discovery cohort repertoires had been generated using a single sequencing platform. HLA typing covered class I and class II loci at four-digit resolution. The number of donors typed differed by locus, with roughly 620-640 for A, B, C, DRB1 and DQB1, roughly 520 for DQA1, over 600 for DPA1, and 472 for DPB1. Roughly five DR-DQ haplotypes were treated as single units for association and clustering because of strong linkage in the cohort. Among over 350 genotyped donors of the cohort, an average of around 240,000 unique TCR beta nucleotide sequences were sequenced per donor, around a sixth of them non-productive. The research as a whole found: A later analysis reported that several top co-occurrence clusters appeared linked to parvovirus B19, influenza, CMV and Epstein-Barr virus. The cohort was sequenced for TCR beta chains only, and without alpha or paired-chain data the features that could be detected were limited. Broadly in line with IMGT annotations, most TCR beta V segments showed up in productive rearrangements about 90% or about 30% of the time in an earlier analysis of around 550 of the donors. In vitro tests confirmed that a few of the cytomegalovirus-associated TCR beta chains recognize cytomegalovirus antigens. A group of highly shared sequence variants was considered likely to be a technical artifact of the sequencing pipeline. Most TCR sequences were observed very rarely across donors, whereas some public TCRs were present in many individuals. Assigning TCR associations to individual alleles was difficult when HLA alleles, especially DR and DQ, strongly co-occurred. Compared with equally common non-associated chains, HLA-associated TCR beta chains in a later analysis were more clonally expanded and had lower generation probabilities. The study gave a list of under 200 TCR beta chains associated with cytomegalovirus. The only immune exposure information available for the cohort was CMV serostatus. Because some donors lacked HLA typing at each locus, the association tests relied only on the typed subset. Presence/absence analyses assumed roughly uniform sequencing depth across donors, an assumption that may not hold. It was suggested by the authors that the approach could potentially be generalized to other disease states and immunological phenotypes. An association between a missense DCLRE1C variant and V-gene and J-gene trimming of TCR beta chains was found in a later genetic analysis and replicated in an independent cohort. A further reported finding was that TCR beta sequences accurately predicted the HLA-A and HLA-B alleles for most subjects in the first cohort. The 87-base-pair reads could not distinguish some IMGT-functional V segments, including TRBV6-2 and TRBV6-3, so those segments were excluded. In both the original and validation cohorts, the classifier was reported to diagnose cytomegalovirus status with high specificity and sensitivity. In a later genetic analysis, fewer N-insertions in productive TCRs were reported among donors in an Asian-associated ancestry cluster than the roughly 640-donor mean. Because counts were too low, about 17 rarely observed V segments, including chromosome 9 orphons, were excluded from the earlier analysis of about 500 of the donors. In a later analysis, most CMV-associated TCR beta chains were found to appear HLA-restricted, with HLA associations seemingly driven largely by CMV exposure. In a later analysis, about 17,000 TCR beta sequences were associated with specific HLA alleles at a false discovery rate of 0.05. Correlated functional status among segregating V segments might be attributable to linkage disequilibrium, but an unknown experimental factor could not be ruled out. In a later analysis, the rate of TCR association differed among HLA loci, with DRB1 alleles having the most associated TCRs and HLA-C alleles having the fewest.

There are 16 amino acids in the CDR3, from cysteine to phenylalanine inclusive. Just CDR3 DNA is preserved here, 48 bases in frame from base 1. The germline V gene specifies SGHDT as CDR1 and YYEEEE as CDR2. Trimming removed 0 bases from V and 1 base from J; the gene matches leave 4 bases unexplained. The cohort was made up of about 670 healthy bone marrow donors. All cohort members were sampled while nominally healthy, although unrecorded immune exposures were likely present. The donor tested CMV seronegative and was one of the 352 seronegative cohort members. A peripheral blood sample was collected from each donor, and TCR beta sequencing was performed on peripheral blood mononuclear cells. The Qiagen DNeasy Blood Extraction Kit was used to extract genomic DNA from the blood cell samples. Libraries were prepared through the immunoSEQ multiplex PCR assay. The multiplex PCR relied on a mix of 60 forward primers for TCR Vbeta segments and 13 reverse primers for TCR Jbeta segments. A multiplex PCR assay on genomic DNA amplified the CDR3 region of rearranged TCR beta genes. The amplified TCR beta libraries were sequenced on the Illumina HiSeq System as 87-base-pair reads. In the authors' own workflow: Across the 500 to 700 repertoires, a later analysis counted 80 million or so unique TCR beta chains, about 10 million of which were shared by at least two donors. Raw reads were error-corrected and collapsed into unique sequences by a nearest-neighbor algorithm in which closely related sequences were merged to remove PCR and sequencing errors. Alignment of CDR3 sequences to IMGT reference sequences was used to assign V, D and J gene segments. For a sequence to be retained, a match of at least six nucleotides to both a V gene segment and a J gene segment was required. A rearrangement counted as productive if the CDR3 had no stop codons and remained in frame with V and J, and every other rearrangement counted as non-productive. CDR3 was defined by IMGT convention, running from the second conserved V-encoded cysteine to the conserved J-encoded phenylalanine. The earlier analysis of approximately 500 of the donors excluded sequences that lacked an unambiguous match to a single V gene segment. An earlier analysis of several hundred of the donors called V segments functional above 56.7% productive rearrangements and segregating when the between-donor standard deviation exceeded 5%. A statistical classification framework was built to diagnose cytomegalovirus status from the catalog of TCR beta chain sequences. In a later analysis, TCR nucleotide sequences were compared against IMGT/GENE-DB human TR gene sequences so that V and J genes could be assigned. In a later analysis, CDR3 sequences and most-parsimonious VDJ recombination scenarios were assigned using the TCRdist pipeline. In a later analysis, each TCR beta chain was defined by its CDR3 amino acid sequence together with its V-gene family, and reads without a unique V-gene family were excluded. A later analysis removed 592 highly shared, low-generation-probability nucleotide sequences to deal with suspected cross-contamination and a sequencing artifact. In a later analysis, a clonal expansion index for each public chain was calculated from normalized within-repertoire ranks of inferred template counts. A later analysis computed generation probabilities with a VDJ recombination model fitted to out-of-frame rearrangements, and checked the results against IGoR. In a later analysis, TCR-TCR, TCR-HLA and TCR-CMV co-occurrence was scored with hypergeometric tests, and a repertoire-size bias correction was applied to TCR pairs. In a later analysis, false discovery rates were estimated by permuting HLA or CMV assignments 20 times. In a later analysis, co-occurring TCRs were grouped using DBSCAN, and TCRdist sequence similarity was added for clustering within HLA-allele-positive subsets. Co-occurrence clustering excluded repertoires with fewer than 30,000 or more than 120,000 public chains, plus five with anomalous nucleotide sharing. TCRdb stores this immuneACCESS table with in-frame sequences only. Part of the clones is absent; in the studies checked, under half of the shortfall reflects unresolved V genes, and no reason is known for the rest. V and J calls and clone size are as listed in that table; D and trimming were resolved from the DNA. In this sample the table shows around 190,000 clones, roughly 75% of which occur a single time. The ten largest clonotypes hold 5.7% of the sample.

The chain joins TRBV5-6 to TRBJ2-3, and 8 junction bases match TRBD1. This receptor was taken from a middle-aged man in good health and CMV-seronegative. Sequencing input: PBMCs. The CDR3 is CASSLGATGGTDTQYF. The DNA is TGTGCCAGCAGCTTGGGTGCGACAGGGGGCACAGATACGCAGTATTTT.